A selection of T cell receptor beta chains follows, all from one sample in a study of vaccination and CD4 T cells after COVID-19. TCRdb passed the PCR reads through MiXCR, listing each CDR3 protein once. The sample has 15,000 to 20,000 distinct CDR3 sequences, around half seen once. These TCRs' antigens remain unknown. The sample in question was CD4+ T cells from blood, cultured in vitro, obtained before SARS-CoV-2 vaccination. The source is a human donor who had recovered from COVID-19. Each CDR3 is given with its conserved first and last residue. The D gene is left open where the match is weak. Expanded clones are given a class, and other clones once, few, many or no size at all.

CDR3aa	CDR3nt	d_gene	v_gene	j_gene	len	abundance
CSARGDREAFF	TGCAGTGCCAGAGGGGACAGAGAAGCTTTCTTT	TRBD1	TRBV20-1	TRBJ1-1	11	few
CSASSDRVKFRQETQYF	TGCAGTGCTAGCTCGGACAGGGTTAAGTTTCGACAAGAGACCCAGTACTTC	TRBD1	TRBV20-1	TRBJ2-5	17	few
CATSDGLAGGKSSYNEQFF	TGTGCCACCAGTGACGGACTAGCGGGAGGGAAAAGCTCCTACAATGAGCAGTTCTTC	TRBD2	TRBV24-1	TRBJ2-1	19	-
CASSYSGGLNEQFF	TGTGCCAGCAGTTACTCTGGCGGGTTAAATGAGCAGTTCTTC	-	TRBV6-2/TRBV6-3	TRBJ2-1	14	-
CASKIPGPQETQYF	TGTGCCAGCAAAATACCGGGACCTCAAGAGACCCAGTACTTC	-	TRBV6-1	TRBJ2-5	14	few
CASRQTSGKETQYF	TGTGCCAGCAGGCAGACTAGCGGGAAAGAGACCCAGTACTTC	TRBD2	TRBV6-4	TRBJ2-5	14	-
CASSPRATGETQYF	TGTGCCAGCAGCCCCCGGGCCACGGGGGAGACCCAGTACTTC	-	TRBV25-1	TRBJ2-5	14	-
CASSLSDRKAQPQHF	TGTGCCAGCAGCCTATCGGACAGGAAGGCTCAGCCCCAGCATTTT	TRBD1	TRBV28	TRBJ1-5	15	-
CASSNNYEQYF	TGTGCCAGCAGCAACAACTACGAGCAGTACTTC	-	TRBV7-9	TRBJ2-7	11	-
CASSFDTGRDYEQYF	TGCGCCAGCAGCTTTGATACAGGGAGAGACTACGAGCAGTACTTC	-	TRBV5-1	TRBJ2-7	15	-
CSARTSGRSPTYNEQFF	TGCAGTGCTAGGACTAGCGGGAGGTCTCCCACCTACAATGAGCAGTTCTTC	TRBD2	TRBV20-1	TRBJ2-1	17	-
CASSPRTGPRTF	TGTGCCAGCAGCCCTCGGACAGGGCCTAGGACCTTC	TRBD1	TRBV7-2	TRBJ1-2	12	-
CASSHRDRNTEAFF	TGTGCCAGCAGCCACCGGGACAGGAACACTGAAGCTTTCTTT	TRBD1	TRBV5-4	TRBJ1-1	14	few
CSANPGTGEYNEQFF	TGCAGTGCCAATCCAGGGACAGGGGAATACAATGAGCAGTTCTTC	TRBD1	TRBV20-1	TRBJ2-1	15	-
CASRYGTESLGGYTF	TGCGCCAGCAGATACGGGACAGAAAGTTTAGGTGGCTACACCTTC	TRBD1	TRBV5-1	TRBJ1-2	15	-
CASMETSGDTEAFF	TGTGCCAGCATGGAGACATCGGGGGATACTGAAGCTTTCTTT	-	TRBV27	TRBJ1-1	14	once
CASSIESGATLHF	TGTGCCAGTAGTATAGAGTCTGGGGCTACCCTCCACTTT	-	TRBV19	TRBJ1-6	13	-
CSAPPGTGAEKLFF	TGCAGTGCTCCCCCAGGGACAGGGGCGGAAAAACTGTTTTTT	TRBD1	TRBV20-1	TRBJ1-4	14	-
CAIRSDRRNTEAFF	TGTGCCATCAGATCGGACAGGAGGAACACTGAAGCTTTCTTT	TRBD1	TRBV10-3	TRBJ1-1	14	few
CASRPTGGPDYGYTF	TGTGCCAGCAGACCCACGGGGGGGCCGGACTATGGCTACACCTTC	-	TRBV28	TRBJ1-2	15	few
CASSLVLGNQAFF	TGTGCCAGCAGCTTAGTTCTCGGAAATCAAGCTTTCTTT	-	TRBV7-2	TRBJ1-1	13	-